The T cell receptor beta chain described here comes from a study of spatial heterogeneity in lung cancer. Specified time point: sample taken at primary tumor resection. Whole RNA was taken from tumor, nontumor lung or frozen PBMC; it was then sequenced unsorted. MiXCR was run by TCRdb on the 5' RACE reads, yielding one entry per CDR3 protein. The table has 20,000 to 25,000 distinct CDR3 sequences, under 6% seen once; the top ten hold nearly 7.5%. The material sequenced was PBMCs, taken at surgery. The receptor's source is a male donor with early-stage non-small cell lung cancer.

CDR3 DNA: TGTGCCAGCAGCTTCACCCGCGGGGATAACGATACGCAGTATTTT. Protein product: CASSFTRGDNDTQYF. The chain uses TRBV7-9 and TRBJ2-3; D is possibly TRBD2 (6 bases). The CDR3 is made up of 15 amino acids. V was clipped by 3 bases and J by 6 bases, with 16 bases between them. Germline values: CDR1 SEHNR, CDR2 FQNEAQ (reference sequence).